These T cell receptor beta chains were read from a single sample in a study of shared clonotypes between healthy human individuals. Repertoires were generated with immunoSEQ multiplex PCR, while TCRdb's copy carries only in-frame clones and drops some. The profile shows 2 million to 2.5 million clones, around 93% of them singletons. Specimen: naive CD4+ T cells from PBMCs. The receptor set was obtained from a man aged 18 to 30 in good health. Some clones in this sample may be carry-over from other donors' samples. The CDR3 runs from the conserved cysteine through the conserved F or W. D genes are given only for firm matches. Only part of the rows carry a size: once, few, many, or a class if the clone is expanded.

d_gene | j_gene | abundance | v_gene | CDR3aa | CDR3nt
- | TRBJ2-7 | - | TRBV5-1 | CASSVNYEQYF | TGCGCCAGCAGCGTCAACTACGAGCAGTACTTC
- | TRBJ2-5 | - | TRBV11-2 | CASSSLLTQYF | TGTGCCAGCAGCTCGTTGCTGACCCAGTACTTC
TRBD2 | TRBJ2-5 | - | TRBV15 | CATSRIAGEETQYF | TGTGCCACCAGCAGGATAGCGGGAGAAGAGACCCAGTACTTC
- | TRBJ1-2 | - | TRBV5-6 | CASSLYVASPGGYTF | TGTGCCAGCAGCTTGTATGTAGCGAGCCCGGGGGGCTACACCTTC
TRBD2 | TRBJ2-1 | - | TRBV6-1 | CASSEGLAGGSNDEQFF | TGTGCCAGCAGTGAGGGACTAGCGGGAGGAAGTAACGATGAGCAGTTCTTC
TRBD1 | TRBJ2-7 | - | TRBV5-1 | CASSIRTGPYEQYF | TGCGCCAGCAGTATTCGGACAGGCCCCTACGAGCAGTACTTC
TRBD1 | TRBJ2-7 | once | TRBV19 | CASSPSGQGVYEQYF | TGTGCCAGTAGTCCCTCGGGACAGGGAGTCTACGAGCAGTACTTC
- | TRBJ1-5 | - | TRBV27 | CASSLRPGRNQPQHF | TGTGCCAGCAGTTTAAGGCCAGGACGCAATCAGCCCCAGCATTTT
TRBD2 | TRBJ2-2 | - | TRBV4-2 | CASRNGLAGGSTGELFF | TGTGCCAGCAGAAACGGACTAGCGGGAGGGTCCACCGGGGAGCTGTTTTTT
- | TRBJ1-5 | - | TRBV2 | CASSEGSVVNQPQHF | TGTGCCAGCAGTGAGGGTTCCGTGGTAAATCAGCCCCAGCATTTT
TRBD1 | TRBJ1-6 | few | TRBV7-2 | CASSPQTGVKSPLHF | TGTGCCAGCAGCCCACAGACAGGGGTTAAATCACCCCTCCACTTT
- | TRBJ1-1 | - | TRBV5-1 | CASSSGQKNTEAFF | TGCGCCAGCAGCTCTGGACAGAAGAACACTGAAGCTTTCTTT
TRBD1 | TRBJ1-1 | - | TRBV5-4 | CASSQRDRGLTEAFF | TGTGCCAGCAGCCAACGGGACAGGGGGCTTACTGAAGCTTTCTTT
TRBD2 | TRBJ2-7 | once | TRBV28 | CASSPRLAGGYEQYF | TGTGCCAGCAGTCCGCGACTAGCGGGAGGCTACGAGCAGTACTTC
TRBD1 | TRBJ2-7 | - | TRBV11-3 | CASSSPGQGHYEQYF | TGTGCCAGCAGCTCACCGGGACAGGGGCACTACGAGCAGTACTTC
- | TRBJ2-7 | - | TRBV5-1 | CASTPGGGNSYEQYF | TGCGCCAGCACCCCCGGAGGGGGGAACTCCTACGAGCAGTACTTC
- | TRBJ2-5 | - | TRBV7-9 | CASSLLQETQYF | TGTGCCAGCAGCTTACTCCAAGAGACCCAGTACTTC
TRBD2 | TRBJ2-2 | - | TRBV7-2 | CASSQILAGGPRELFF | TGTGCCAGCAGCCAGATACTAGCGGGAGGGCCTCGGGAGCTGTTTTTT
- | TRBJ2-7 | - | TRBV19 | CASSTRENEQYF | TGTGCCAGTAGTACCCGGGAGAACGAGCAGTACTTC
- | TRBJ1-2 | - | TRBV27 | CASSLGGTYGYTF | TGTGCCAGCAGTTTAGGAGGGACCTATGGCTACACCTTC
- | TRBJ1-2 | - | TRBV28 | CASTAGPNYGYTF | TGTGCCAGCACCGCGGGCCCTAACTATGGCTACACCTTC
TRBD1 | TRBJ1-2 | - | TRBV5-1 | CASSRGPETGTGYTF | TGCGCCAGCAGCCGAGGGCCCGAGACAGGGACGGGCTACACCTTC
TRBD2 | TRBJ2-1 | once | TRBV5-1 | CASSSGGLAGGLMDEQFF | TGCGCCAGCAGCTCCGGAGGACTAGCGGGAGGGCTCATGGATGAGCAGTTCTTC
- | TRBJ1-1 | few | TRBV7-2 | CASSSQGNTEAFF | TGTGCCAGCAGCTCCCAGGGAAACACTGAAGCTTTCTTT
- | TRBJ1-4 | - | TRBV7-2 | CASSLGLRGTTNEKLFF | TGTGCCAGCAGCTTAGGTCTCAGGGGTACAACTAATGAAAAACTGTTTTTT
TRBD1 | TRBJ1-2 | - | TRBV5-4 | CASSLAGGYGYTF | TGTGCCAGCAGCTTGGCAGGGGGCTATGGCTACACCTTC
- | TRBJ2-1 | - | TRBV9 | CASGDYNEQFF | TGTGCCAGCGGAGACTACAATGAGCAGTTCTTC
TRBD2 | TRBJ2-1 | - | TRBV5-4 | CASSLRVTSDYNEQFF | TGTGCCAGCAGCTTGAGGGTTACTAGCGACTACAATGAGCAGTTCTTC
- | TRBJ2-3 | - | TRBV28 | CASSFPGTVADTQYF | TGTGCCAGCAGTTTCCCCGGAACAGTAGCGGATACGCAGTATTTT
- | TRBJ2-7 | - | TRBV29-1 | CSVEDRGGEQYF | TGCAGCGTTGAAGATCGGGGCGGCGAGCAGTACTTC
TRBD1 | TRBJ2-5 | - | TRBV2 | CASSKGALQETQYF | TGTGCCAGCAGTAAGGGGGCCCTCCAAGAGACCCAGTACTTC
TRBD1 | TRBJ2-6 | - | TRBV27 | CASSPRTGLSGANVLTF | TGTGCCAGCAGTCCTAGGACAGGCCTCTCTGGGGCCAACGTCCTGACTTTC
- | TRBJ2-7 | - | TRBV6-7 | CASYGRLLFTYEQYF | TGTGCCAGCTATGGGAGACTCCTTTTCACCTACGAGCAGTACTTC
- | TRBJ2-1 | - | TRBV11-2 | CASSLASISYNEQFF | TGTGCCAGCAGCTTAGCGTCTATATCCTACAATGAGCAGTTCTTC
- | TRBJ1-2 | - | TRBV30 | CAWSVLSGNRHYGYTF | TGTGCCTGGAGTGTACTCTCAGGGAACCGGCACTATGGCTACACCTTC
- | TRBJ2-5 | - | TRBV19 | CASRGLAETQYF | TGTGCCAGTAGGGGGCTAGCGGAGACCCAGTACTTC
- | TRBJ2-7 | - | TRBV6-5 | CASSYSHRAYEQYF | TGTGCCAGCAGTTACTCTCACAGGGCCTACGAGCAGTACTTC
- | TRBJ1-4 | - | TRBV5-6 | CASSLAGTENEKLFF | TGTGCCAGCAGCTTGGCCGGGACTGAGAATGAAAAACTGTTTTTT
TRBD1 | TRBJ2-7 | - | TRBV7-9 | CASSLGTGEGEQYF | TGTGCCAGCAGCTTAGGAACAGGGGAAGGCGAGCAGTACTTC
- | TRBJ1-1 | few | TRBV9 | CASSAWDGLNTEAFF | TGTGCCAGCAGCGCCTGGGACGGCCTGAACACTGAAGCTTTCTTT